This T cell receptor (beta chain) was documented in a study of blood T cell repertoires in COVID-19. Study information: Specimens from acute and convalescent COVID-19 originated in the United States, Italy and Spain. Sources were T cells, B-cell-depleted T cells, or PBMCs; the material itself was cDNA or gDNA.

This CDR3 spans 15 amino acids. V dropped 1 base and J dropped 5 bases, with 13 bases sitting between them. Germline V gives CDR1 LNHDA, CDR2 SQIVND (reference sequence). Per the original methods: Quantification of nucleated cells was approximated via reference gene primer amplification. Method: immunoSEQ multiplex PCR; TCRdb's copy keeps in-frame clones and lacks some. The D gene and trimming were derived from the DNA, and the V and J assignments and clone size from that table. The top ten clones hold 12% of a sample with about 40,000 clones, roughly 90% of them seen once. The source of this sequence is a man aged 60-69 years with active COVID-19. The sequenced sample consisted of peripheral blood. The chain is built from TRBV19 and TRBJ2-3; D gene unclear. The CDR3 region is CASSIGQVYGDTQYF. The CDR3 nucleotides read TGTGCCAGTAGTATAGGGCAGGTTTACGGAGATACGCAGTATTTT.